Sequencing of this T cell receptor (beta chain) was carried out in a study of cytomegalovirus exposure and HLA in healthy donors. Study-wide results and limits: An analysis done earlier found most TCR beta V segments productive about 87% or about 30% of the time. Equally common other TCR beta chains were less clonally expanded than HLA-associated ones, a later analysis found.

This CDR3 has 15 residues. Germline V lookup: CDR1 KGHSH, CDR2 LQKENI. Trimming shortened V by 8 bases and J by 2 bases, and 16 bases separated the two germline ends. Primers included in the PCR were 60 Vbeta and 13 Jbeta primers. This table comes from immunoSEQ multiplex PCR, and its TCRdb copy is limited to in-frame clones, with some not included. Of about 170,000 clones in the sample, around 85% were seen once. This clone was recorded a few times. Its specificity is unknown. This chain uses TRBV18 with TRBJ2-1, with D tentatively TRBD1 (6 bases). The sequence derives from a male donor in good health and CMV-seronegative. The sample taken for sequencing was PBMCs. CDR3 sequence reads: CASRSQGSTYNEQFF. The CDR3 DNA is TGTGCCAGCCGCTCCCAGGGGAGTACCTACAATGAGCAGTTCTTC.